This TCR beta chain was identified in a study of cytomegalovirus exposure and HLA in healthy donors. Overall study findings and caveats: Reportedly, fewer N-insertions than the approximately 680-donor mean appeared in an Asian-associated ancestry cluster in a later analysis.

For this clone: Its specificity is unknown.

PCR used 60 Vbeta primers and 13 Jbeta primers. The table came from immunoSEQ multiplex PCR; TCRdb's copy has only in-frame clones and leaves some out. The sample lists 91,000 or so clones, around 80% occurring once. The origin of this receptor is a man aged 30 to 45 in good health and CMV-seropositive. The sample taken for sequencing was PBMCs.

The CDR3 region is CASSLHSNGQGVMGANVLTF. DNA of the CDR3: TGTGCCAGCAGTTTGCACTCTAACGGGCAGGGGGTGATGGGGGCCAACGTCCTGACTTTC. The chain carries TRBV27 and TRBJ2-6; 7 bases fit TRBD1. With V trimmed by 3 bases and J by 4 bases, 18 bases remained unmatched. Germline CDR1 reads MNHEY; CDR2 reads SMNVEV (reference sequence). The CDR3 contains 20 residues.